This is a list of T cell receptor beta chains from one sample in a study of vaccination and CD4 T cells after COVID-19. Via MiXCR, TCRdb re-called the PCR reads, giving one row per CDR3 protein. This sample yields roughly 20,000 distinct CDR3 sequences, of which less than 60% are seen a single time; 2% to 3% belongs to the top ten. The antigens of these receptors remain unknown. The sequenced sample was CD4+ T cells from blood, cultured in vitro, obtained after SARS-CoV-2 vaccination. The receptors stem from a human donor who had recovered from COVID-19. Each CDR3 is given with its conserved first and last residue. Fields, in order: D gene, J gene, V gene, clone size, CDR3 protein, CDR3 DNA. The D gene is left open where the match is weak. A row's size may be missing; if present it is once, few, many or a size class.

NA | TRBJ1-6 | TRBV7-2 | NA | CASSLAGPPNSPLHF | TGTGCCAGCAGCTTAGCGGGACCGCCTAATTCACCCCTCCACTTT
NA | TRBJ2-3 | TRBV20-1 | NA | CSASEGKLTDTQYF | TGCAGTGCTAGTGAGGGAAAACTCACAGATACGCAGTATTTT
NA | TRBJ1-2 | TRBV20-1 | NA | CSADGKNIGGYTF | TGCAGTGCCGATGGGAAAAACATAGGTGGCTACACCTTC
NA | TRBJ1-2 | TRBV6-1 | NA | CASSPEEGLKGYTF | TGTGCCAGCAGCCCGGAAGAGGGGTTGAAGGGCTACACCTTC
TRBD1 | TRBJ2-7 | TRBV10-3 | NA | CATRQGTSYEQYF | TGTGCCACCCGACAGGGAACCTCCTACGAGCAGTACTTC
NA | TRBJ2-2 | TRBV11-2 | NA | CASSLNGGNTGELFF | TGTGCCAGCAGCTTAAACGGGGGTAACACCGGGGAGCTGTTTTTT
NA | TRBJ2-7 | TRBV10-3 | NA | CATHSGSYEQYF | TGTGCCACCCACAGCGGCTCCTACGAGCAGTACTTC
NA | TRBJ1-1 | TRBV21-1 | NA | CASSSGGSFKNTEAFF | TGTGCCAGCAGCAGTGGGGGAAGCTTTAAGAACACTGAAGCTTTCTTT
NA | TRBJ1-2 | TRBV29-1 | NA | CSVVTGYGENGYTF | TGCAGCGTTGTGACGGGGTATGGTGAGAATGGCTACACCTTC
NA | TRBJ2-5 | TRBV2 | few | CASSPFNQETQYF | TGTGCCAGCAGTCCGTTTAACCAAGAGACCCAGTACTTC
NA | TRBJ1-5 | TRBV7-3 | NA | CASSSHGGQPQHF | TGTGCCAGCAGCTCACACGGGGGGCAGCCCCAGCATTTT
TRBD2 | TRBJ2-6 | TRBV29-1 | NA | CSVDGGVGANVLTF | TGCAGCGTTGACGGGGGGGTAGGGGCCAACGTCCTGACTTTC
NA | TRBJ2-5 | TRBV19 | few | CASSIVGYQETQYF | TGTGCCAGTAGTATAGTTGGTTATCAAGAGACCCAGTACTTC
TRBD2 | TRBJ2-5 | TRBV11-3 | few | CASSSGLAGRYQETQYF | TGTGCCAGCAGCTCCGGACTAGCGGGTCGGTACCAAGAGACCCAGTACTTC
NA | TRBJ1-2 | TRBV28 | few | CASSPTTFPRGYTF | TGTGCCAGCAGTCCAACGACTTTTCCGCGGGGCTACACCTTC
TRBD1 | TRBJ2-7 | TRBV28 | NA | CASIGTGASYEQYF | TGTGCCAGCATCGGGACAGGGGCCTCCTACGAGCAGTACTTC
TRBD1 | TRBJ1-6 | TRBV12-3/TRBV12-4 | NA | CASSLEGQLGSPLHF | TGTGCCAGCAGTTTAGAGGGACAGTTAGGTTCACCCCTCCACTTT
TRBD2 | TRBJ2-7 | TRBV7-2 | NA | CASSLVGGGLAYEQYF | TGTGCCAGCAGCTTAGTCGGCGGGGGGCTGGCCTACGAGCAGTACTTC
TRBD2 | TRBJ2-3 | TRBV28 | NA | CASSSLLTSGAFTDTQYF | TGTGCCAGCAGTTCCCTATTGACTAGCGGAGCGTTCACAGATACGCAGTATTTT
NA | TRBJ2-7 | TRBV7-2 | NA | CASSLSPPGHSYEQYF | TGTGCCAGCAGCTTATCCCCCCCCGGACACTCCTACGAGCAGTACTTC
TRBD1 | TRBJ1-1 | TRBV5-6 | NA | CASSLGTGGGTEAFF | TGTGCCAGCAGCTTGGGGACAGGGGGAGGGACTGAAGCTTTCTTT
NA | TRBJ2-7 | TRBV7-9 | NA | CASRMGGGSGEQYF | TGTGCCAGCAGAATGGGAGGGGGTTCGGGCGAGCAGTACTTC
NA | TRBJ1-1 | TRBV6-5 | NA | CASSSSGVTEAFF | TGTGCCAGCAGTTCGTCAGGGGTAACTGAAGCTTTCTTT
NA | TRBJ2-5 | TRBV7-8 | NA | CASTPPGSRQETQYF | TGTGCCAGCACCCCGCCCGGGAGCAGACAAGAGACCCAGTACTTC
TRBD2 | TRBJ2-7 | TRBV28 | NA | CASKGSGSFPSYEQYF | TGTGCCAGCAAAGGTAGCGGGTCCTTCCCCTCCTACGAGCAGTACTTC
NA | TRBJ1-1 | TRBV27 | few | CAGHTEAFF | TGTGCCGGCCACACTGAAGCTTTCTTT
TRBD1 | TRBJ2-7 | TRBV6-1 | few | CASRSPTGGYEQYF | TGTGCCAGCAGATCCCCGACAGGGGGGTACGAGCAGTACTTC
TRBD1 | TRBJ1-2 | TRBV7-3 | few | CASSPGTANYGYTF | TGTGCCAGCAGCCCCGGGACAGCTAACTATGGCTACACCTTC
TRBD2 | TRBJ2-7 | TRBV19 | NA | CATMNGLDSYEQYF | TGTGCCACAATGAACGGACTAGACTCCTACGAGCAGTACTTC
TRBD1 | TRBJ1-2 | TRBV4-1 | NA | CASSPGQGPGNGYTF | TGCGCCAGCAGCCCCGGACAGGGCCCTGGGAATGGCTACACCTTC
TRBD1 | TRBJ1-1 | TRBV28 | few | CASIRQGGNTEAFF | TGTGCCAGCATCCGACAGGGGGGGAACACTGAAGCTTTCTTT
TRBD1 | TRBJ2-5 | TRBV5-1 | NA | CASSSAGTGGSETQYF | TGCGCCAGCAGCTCGGCCGGGACAGGGGGCTCAGAGACCCAGTACTTC
NA | TRBJ2-7 | TRBV7-2 | NA | CASSLVKQALTYEQYF | TGTGCCAGCAGCTTAGTAAAGCAGGCTTTAACCTACGAGCAGTACTTC
TRBD1 | TRBJ1-6 | TRBV11-3 | NA | CASSFRPTGNHNSPLHF | TGTGCCAGCAGCTTCCGACCGACAGGGAATCATAATTCACCCCTCCACTTT
NA | TRBJ1-2 | TRBV7-9 | NA | CASSLFRGLGGYTF | TGTGCCAGCAGCTTGTTTCGGGGTTTGGGTGGCTACACCTTC
NA | TRBJ1-5 | TRBV10-3 | few | CAISELDNQPQHF | TGTGCCATCAGTGAATTGGACAATCAGCCCCAGCATTTT
TRBD1 | TRBJ1-5 | TRBV7-4 | NA | CASSLKGARRPQHF | TGTGCCAGCAGCTTGAAGGGGGCACGGCGGCCCCAGCATTTT
TRBD2 | TRBJ2-5 | TRBV28 | NA | CASRVTSGRGEGETQYF | TGTGCCAGCCGGGTGACTAGCGGGAGGGGTGAGGGAGAGACCCAGTACTTC
TRBD1 | TRBJ2-5 | TRBV7-2 | NA | CASSQTGSVGTQYF | TGTGCCAGCAGCCAGACAGGGTCAGTAGGGACCCAGTACTTC
TRBD2 | TRBJ2-7 | TRBV7-6 | NA | CASSALAGAVYEQYF | TGTGCCAGCAGCGCATTAGCGGGGGCCGTCTACGAGCAGTACTTC
NA | TRBJ2-1 | TRBV7-9 | NA | CASSLRQNEQFF | TGTGCCAGCAGCTTAAGGCAAAATGAGCAGTTCTTC
NA | TRBJ2-1 | TRBV7-9 | NA | CASSPLAFTYNEQFF | TGTGCCAGCAGCCCCCTAGCGTTCACCTACAATGAGCAGTTCTTC
NA | TRBJ2-7 | TRBV7-9 | few | CASIPNDRGYEQYF | TGTGCCAGCATACCGAATGACCGCGGCTACGAGCAGTACTTC
NA | TRBJ1-1 | TRBV7-9 | NA | CASSLGQGSQGEAFF | TGTGCCAGCAGCTTAGGTCAGGGGTCCCAGGGTGAAGCTTTCTTT
TRBD2 | TRBJ2-3 | TRBV4-1 | NA | CASSQGGIAGGSTDTQYF | TGCGCCAGCAGCCAAGGGGGAATAGCGGGGGGGAGCACAGATACGCAGTATTTT
TRBD2 | TRBJ2-3 | TRBV20-1 | NA | CSASRLAASTDTQYF | TGCAGTGCTAGTCGGCTAGCGGCTAGCACAGATACGCAGTATTTT
TRBD1 | TRBJ2-4 | TRBV6-1 | few | CASSELGQGYF | TGTGCCAGCAGTGAACTGGGACAGGGGTACTTC
NA | TRBJ1-1 | TRBV12-3/TRBV12-4 | NA | CASSQGGGNTEAFF | TGTGCCAGCAGTCAAGGAGGAGGAAACACTGAAGCTTTCTTT
NA | TRBJ1-5 | TRBV7-8 | few | CASSLARGGSNQPQHF | TGTGCCAGCAGCTTAGCCCGGGGGGGAAGCAATCAGCCCCAGCATTTT
TRBD2 | TRBJ2-5 | TRBV27 | NA | CASSNSGTPPETQYF | TGTGCCAGCAGCAATAGCGGGACTCCGCCAGAGACCCAGTACTTC
NA | TRBJ2-6 | TRBV21-1 | NA | CASSLPVSGANVLTF | TGTGCCAGCAGTTTACCAGTCTCTGGGGCCAACGTCCTGACTTTC
TRBD2 | TRBJ2-1 | TRBV12-3/TRBV12-4 | NA | CASSPTSGRGPSNEQFF | TGTGCCAGCAGTCCGACTAGCGGGAGGGGGCCGTCCAATGAGCAGTTCTTC
NA | TRBJ2-7 | TRBV7-2 | few | CASSLVRGYEQYF | TGTGCCAGCAGCTTAGTTCGCGGGTACGAGCAGTACTTC
NA | TRBJ1-5 | TRBV11-2 | few | CASSPNPGSNQPQHF | TGTGCCAGCAGCCCTAACCCAGGGTCCAATCAGCCCCAGCATTTT
NA | TRBJ1-5 | TRBV19 | few | CASSIEGRGLNQPQHF | TGTGCCAGTAGTATAGAAGGGCGGGGGCTGAATCAGCCCCAGCATTTT
NA | TRBJ2-1 | TRBV7-9 | NA | CASTLTGDFKYNEQFF | TGTGCCAGCACCCTTACTGGGGACTTTAAGTACAATGAGCAGTTCTTC
NA | TRBJ1-1 | TRBV19 | NA | CASSIGHGQPNTEAFF | TGTGCCAGTAGTATAGGACACGGACAGCCAAACACTGAAGCTTTCTTT
NA | TRBJ1-1 | TRBV7-2 | few | CASSLGEGSGPEAFF | TGTGCCAGCAGCTTAGGGGAGGGGAGTGGTCCTGAAGCTTTCTTT
TRBD1 | TRBJ2-1 | TRBV20-1 | NA | CSARPPGQGANEQFF | TGCAGTGCTAGGCCTCCCGGACAGGGGGCTAATGAGCAGTTCTTC